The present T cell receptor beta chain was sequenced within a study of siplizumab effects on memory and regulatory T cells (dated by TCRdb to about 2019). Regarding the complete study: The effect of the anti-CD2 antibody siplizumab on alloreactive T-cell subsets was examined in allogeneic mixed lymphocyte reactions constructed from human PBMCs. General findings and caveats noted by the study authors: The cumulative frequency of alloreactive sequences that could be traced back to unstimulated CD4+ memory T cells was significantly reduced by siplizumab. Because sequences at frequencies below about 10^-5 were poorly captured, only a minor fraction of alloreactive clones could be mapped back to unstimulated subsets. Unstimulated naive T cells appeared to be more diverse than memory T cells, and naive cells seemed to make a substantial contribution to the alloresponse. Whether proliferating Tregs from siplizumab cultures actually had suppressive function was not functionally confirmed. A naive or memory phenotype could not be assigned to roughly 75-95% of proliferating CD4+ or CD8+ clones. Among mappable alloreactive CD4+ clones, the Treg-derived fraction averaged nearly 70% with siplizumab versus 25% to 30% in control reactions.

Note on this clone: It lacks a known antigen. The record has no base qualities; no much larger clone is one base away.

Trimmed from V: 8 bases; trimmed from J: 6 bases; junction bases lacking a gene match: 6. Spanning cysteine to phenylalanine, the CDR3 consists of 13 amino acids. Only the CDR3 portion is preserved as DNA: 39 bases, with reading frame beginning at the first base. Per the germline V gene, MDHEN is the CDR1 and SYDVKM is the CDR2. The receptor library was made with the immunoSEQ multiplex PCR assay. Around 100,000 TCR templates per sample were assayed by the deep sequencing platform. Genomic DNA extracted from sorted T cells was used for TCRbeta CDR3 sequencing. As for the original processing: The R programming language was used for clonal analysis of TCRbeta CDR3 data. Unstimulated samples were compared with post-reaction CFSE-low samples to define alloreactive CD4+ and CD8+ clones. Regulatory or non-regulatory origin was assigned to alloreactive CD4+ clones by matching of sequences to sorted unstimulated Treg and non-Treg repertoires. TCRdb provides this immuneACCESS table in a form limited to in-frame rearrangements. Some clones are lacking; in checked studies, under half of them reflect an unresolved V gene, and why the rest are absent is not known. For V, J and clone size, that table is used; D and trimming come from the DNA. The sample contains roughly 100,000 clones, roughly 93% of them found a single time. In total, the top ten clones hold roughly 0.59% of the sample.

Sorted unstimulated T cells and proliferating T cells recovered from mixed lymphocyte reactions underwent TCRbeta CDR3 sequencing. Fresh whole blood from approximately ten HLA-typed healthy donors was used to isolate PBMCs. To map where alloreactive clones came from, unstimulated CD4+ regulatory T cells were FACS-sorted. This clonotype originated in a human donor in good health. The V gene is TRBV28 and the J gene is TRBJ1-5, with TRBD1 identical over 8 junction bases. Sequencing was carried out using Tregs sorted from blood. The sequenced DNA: TGTGCCAGCCGGCAGACAGGGGCTCAGCCCCAGCATTTT. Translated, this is CASRQTGAQPQHF. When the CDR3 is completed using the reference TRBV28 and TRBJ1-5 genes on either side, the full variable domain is DVKVTQSSRYLVKRTGEKVFLECVQDMDHENMFWYRQDPGLGLRLIYFSYDVKMKEKGDIPEGYSVSREKKERFSLILESASTNQTSMYLCASRQTGAQPQHFGDGTRLSIL.